This T cell receptor beta chain stems from a study of T-cell reconstitution after alpha-beta-depleted transplantation in children. This clonotype appeared a few times. Its antigen is still unknown. CDR1 is SGHRS and CDR2 is YFSETQ in the germline V gene. The CDR3 sequence is 17 residues long. Deletions cut 0 bases from V and 8 bases from J, with 18 bases between. Findings and caveats of the study: T-cell numbers and diversity one year post-transplant derived largely from freshly generated T cells. Certain patients had high TCRbeta diversity at day 60, and it came from recipient T cells and thymic progenitors that survived. There were reportedly several hundred expanded graft clones from which alpha-beta T cells came about two months after transplant.

The TCRbeta library was prepared with unique molecular identifiers. In TCRdb, the PCR reads were re-called with MiXCR into one record per CDR3 protein. This table has 450,000 to 600,000 distinct CDR3 sequences, about 10% appearing once. The source is a child aged 2 to 10 with inherited bone marrow failure, due to receive a stem cell transplant. The V gene is TRBV5-1, the J gene TRBJ1-6; the D gene is possibly TRBD1 (5 bases). The sequences come from PBMCs, collected before TCRalphabeta/CD19-depleted stem cell transplant. The CDR3 coding sequence is TGCGCCAGCAGCTTGGGGCCGGGACGGCGAGGATATTCACCCCTCCACTTT. Translation gives CASSLGPGRRGYSPLHF.